This T cell receptor beta chain is drawn from a study of T-cell memory formation after mild COVID-19. TCRdb used MiXCR to reprocess the 5' RACE reads, holding one entry per CDR3 protein. Here the sample spans about 620,000 distinct CDR3 sequences, about a sixth being singletons. This clonotype was detected ten times or more. Its antigen is as yet unknown. Trimming removed 5 bases at V and 1 base at J, with 20 bases between. The CDR3 is 18 amino acids. Looked up from germline, CDR1 is SNHLY and CDR2 is FYNNEI. Points from the study as a whole: A second wave expanding day 15 to 37 was CD4+-biased; contracting clones were balanced.

This TCR came from an adult woman who had mild COVID-19 (a few samples of this study predate the infection). Cell type and time point are not known. This rearrangement joins TRBV2 to TRBJ2-2; D unresolved. The sequencing input was PBMCs or a T cell subset sorted from them (not recorded which). The CDR3 region is CASSPSSGRGRNTGELFF. In DNA form, the CDR3 reads TGTGCCAGCAGTCCAAGCTCCGGACGTGGTAGGAACACCGGGGAGCTGTTTTTT.